The rows below give T cell receptor beta chains drawn from one sample of a study of T cell changes during pregnancy in multiple sclerosis. TCRdb's copy holds only in-frame clones and misses some; the assay was immunoSEQ multiplex PCR. The sample shows around 70,000 clones, roughly 92% of them seen only once. The source material was peripheral blood, sampled before pregnancy. These receptors originate from a female donor with multiple sclerosis, enrolled in a pregnancy study. CDR3s include the opening cysteine and the closing phenylalanine or tryptophan. D genes are given only for firm matches. For some rows the clone size is stated as once, few or many, or as a class when expanded; others skip it.

J: TRBJ2-2; V: TRBV4-1; D: TRBD1; size: -; DNA: TGCGCCAGCAGCCAAGGGGACAGGAACACCGGGGAGCTGTTTTTT; CDR3: CASSQGDRNTGELFF
J: TRBJ2-3; V: TRBV2; D: -; size: -; DNA: TGTGCCAGCAGTGTCCCTAGGACACCTTTCACAGATACGCAGTATTTT; CDR3: CASSVPRTPFTDTQYF
J: TRBJ1-2; V: TRBV5-6; D: TRBD1; size: -; DNA: TGTGCCAGCAGCCGGGACAGGGGAATGGGAAGGGTGCATGGCTACACCTTC; CDR3: CASSRDRGMGRVHGYTF
J: TRBJ2-1; V: TRBV29-1; D: TRBD2; size: -; DNA: TGCAGCGGGGAGGAGCTAGCGGGAATTAGCAATGAGCAGTTCTTC; CDR3: CSGEELAGISNEQFF
J: TRBJ2-1; V: TRBV19; D: TRBD1; size: -; DNA: TGTGCCAGTAGTAGCCGGGACAGTGATAACAATGAGCAGTTCTTC; CDR3: CASSSRDSDNNEQFF
J: TRBJ2-1; V: TRBV4-3; D: -; size: -; DNA: TGCGCCAGCAGCCAAGTCGCCGGGGATGATGAGCAGTTCTTC; CDR3: CASSQVAGDDEQFF
J: TRBJ1-1; V: TRBV27; D: TRBD1; size: -; DNA: TGTGCCAGCAGCTACAGGGGTGAGAACACTGAAGCTTTCTTT; CDR3: CASSYRGENTEAFF
J: TRBJ2-7; V: TRBV21-1; D: -; size: -; DNA: TGTGCCACCCGGACAGGCCATCCTTTGCAGTACTTC; CDR3: CATRTGHPLQYF
J: TRBJ1-3; V: TRBV4-2; D: -; size: -; DNA: TGTGCCAGCAGCCAAGATAGGGGGACTGGAAACACCATATATTTT; CDR3: CASSQDRGTGNTIYF
J: TRBJ2-1; V: TRBV6-5; D: -; size: -; DNA: TGTGCCAGCAGACCCACAGGGATTTCCTACAATGAGCAGTTCTTC; CDR3: CASRPTGISYNEQFF
J: TRBJ1-1; V: TRBV5-4; D: TRBD1; size: -; DNA: TGTGCCAGCAGCTCCTGGGACAGGGAGCATGGTGAAGCTTTCTTT; CDR3: CASSSWDREHGEAFF
J: TRBJ1-2; V: TRBV4-2; D: TRBD1; size: -; DNA: TGTGCCAGCAGCCCCAAGATTCGAGGACAGGTGGGACTCTGGGATGGCTACACCTTC; CDR3: CASSPKIRGQVGLWDGYTF
J: TRBJ2-7; V: TRBV7-6; D: -; size: once; DNA: TGTGCCAGCAGCCCCGGGACAGCGGGCGAGCAGTACTTC; CDR3: CASSPGTAGEQYF
J: TRBJ2-3; V: TRBV7-9; D: -; size: -; DNA: TGTGCCAGCAGCTTAGCGGAGGGGAAGCAAATCGGGTCCACAGATACGCAGTATTTT; CDR3: CASSLAEGKQIGSTDTQYF
J: TRBJ1-1; V: TRBV10-3; D: TRBD1; size: -; DNA: TGTGCCATTCGCCCTGGACAGGGCGGAAACACTGAAGCTTTCTTT; CDR3: CAIRPGQGGNTEAFF
J: TRBJ2-7; V: TRBV9; D: -; size: -; DNA: TGTGCCAGCAGCGTTCTCCCCCTCGAGGGCGAGCAGTACTTC; CDR3: CASSVLPLEGEQYF
J: TRBJ2-7; V: TRBV10-3; D: -; size: -; DNA: TGTGCCATCAGTGAGTCGGACGGAGGACCTTACGAGCAGTACTTC; CDR3: CAISESDGGPYEQYF
J: TRBJ2-1; V: TRBV6-5; D: TRBD1; size: -; DNA: TGTGCCAGCAGTTACCACAGGGGGCAGTGGGATGAGCAGTTCTTC; CDR3: CASSYHRGQWDEQFF
J: TRBJ2-2; V: TRBV7-9; D: TRBD2; size: -; DNA: TGTGCCAGCAGCTCCGCAAGCCGAGGACTAGCCGGGGAGCTGTTTTTT; CDR3: CASSSASRGLAGELFF
J: TRBJ2-7; V: TRBV6-5; D: -; size: -; DNA: TGTGCCAGCAGTTTTGGGACAATCTACGAGCAGTACTTC; CDR3: CASSFGTIYEQYF
J: TRBJ2-2; V: TRBV2; D: -; size: -; DNA: TGTGCCAGCAGTCTTCTTCGCGGGGCGGGGGAGCTGTTTTTT; CDR3: CASSLLRGAGELFF
J: TRBJ2-7; V: TRBV9; D: TRBD1; size: -; DNA: TGTGCCAGCAGCCCCCGGACAGGAGATATCTACGAGCAGTACTTC; CDR3: CASSPRTGDIYEQYF
J: TRBJ2-1; V: TRBV10-3; D: -; size: -; DNA: TGTTCCCCGGAGCGGAGCTCCTACAATGAGCAGTTCTTC; CDR3: CSPERSSYNEQFF
J: TRBJ1-1; V: TRBV6-1; D: TRBD1; size: -; DNA: TGTGCCAGCAGTGAAGCTGACAGGGGAGCTTTCTTT; CDR3: CASSEADRGAFF
J: TRBJ2-2; V: TRBV14; D: TRBD1; size: -; DNA: TGTGCCAGCAGTCGGGCTGAGGGGGCCACCGGGGAGCTGTTTTTT; CDR3: CASSRAEGATGELFF
J: TRBJ1-4; V: TRBV7-9; D: TRBD1; size: -; DNA: TGTGCCAGCAGCAGATCCGGGACAGGGGGCGTTAATGAAAAACTGTTTTTT; CDR3: CASSRSGTGGVNEKLFF
J: TRBJ2-7; V: TRBV6-6; D: -; size: -; DNA: TGTGCCAGCAGGCCGCCAGCGGGCCAGACCTACGAGCAGTACTTC; CDR3: CASRPPAGQTYEQYF
J: TRBJ2-3; V: TRBV27; D: -; size: few; DNA: TGTGCCAGCAGTTTACGTTTGACAGCAGATACGCAGTATTTT; CDR3: CASSLRLTADTQYF
J: TRBJ1-2; V: TRBV28; D: -; size: once; DNA: TGTGCCAGCAGTTTATATGGGGCGGGGGGCGGAGGCTACACCTTC; CDR3: CASSLYGAGGGGYTF
J: TRBJ2-7; V: TRBV6-6; D: -; size: once; DNA: TGTGCCAGCAGCCCGAGGGACTCGTACTACGAGCAGTACTTC; CDR3: CASSPRDSYYEQYF
J: TRBJ2-1; V: TRBV27; D: -; size: -; DNA: TGTGCCAGCAGCTCGAGCGGAAGAGACGCTGAGCAGTTCTTC; CDR3: CASSSSGRDAEQFF
J: TRBJ2-5; V: TRBV28; D: TRBD2; size: -; DNA: TGTGCCAGCAGTCCGTTAGCGGGAGGACGTTTGGAGACCCAGTACTTC; CDR3: CASSPLAGGRLETQYF
J: TRBJ1-2; V: TRBV15; D: -; size: -; DNA: TGTGCCACCAGAAGGGGCCCGAACTATGGCTACACCTTC; CDR3: CATRRGPNYGYTF
J: TRBJ2-1; V: TRBV28; D: TRBD2; size: -; DNA: TGTGCCAGCAGAGTAGCGGGAGGGGGTCTGTTCTTC; CDR3: CASRVAGGGLFF
J: TRBJ1-5; V: TRBV15; D: TRBD1; size: -; DNA: TGTGCCACCAGCAGGACAGGGGGTTCGCTTCAGCCCCAGCATTTT; CDR3: CATSRTGGSLQPQHF
J: TRBJ2-7; V: TRBV6-1; D: TRBD1; size: -; DNA: TGTGCCAGCAGTGACATAGGCGACAGGGGAACCTACGAGCAGTACTTC; CDR3: CASSDIGDRGTYEQYF
J: TRBJ2-1; V: TRBV5-1; D: TRBD2; size: -; DNA: TGCGCCAGCAGCGTGACCGGGACTAGCGGGAGCAATGAGCAGTTCTTC; CDR3: CASSVTGTSGSNEQFF
J: TRBJ1-4; V: TRBV19; D: -; size: -; DNA: TGTGCCAGTAGTATAGGGGCAGACCCTCCTAATGAAAAACTGTTTTTT; CDR3: CASSIGADPPNEKLFF
J: TRBJ2-1; V: TRBV5-1; D: TRBD2; size: -; DNA: TGCGCCAGCAGCCCCTCTAGCGGGAGGAAGGGCAATGAGCAGTTCTTC; CDR3: CASSPSSGRKGNEQFF
J: TRBJ1-1; V: TRBV30; D: -; size: -; DNA: TGTGCCTGGAGTGTAGGGGCTCGAGGCACTGAAGCTTTCTTT; CDR3: CAWSVGARGTEAFF